The T cell receptor beta chain under discussion was sequenced for a study of T cell changes during pregnancy in multiple sclerosis. This CDR3 spans 13 amino acids. V dropped 9 bases and J dropped 1 base, with 12 bases sitting between them. The germline V gene encodes CDR1 MNHNS and CDR2 SASEGT. Sequencing was performed with immunoSEQ multiplex PCR; in TCRdb, only in-frame clones are kept and a portion is missing. The sample carries tens of thousands of clones, about 89% recorded once. The gene calls are TRBV6-1 and TRBJ1-1; D not resolved. Sequencing used CD4+ T cells from peripheral blood mononuclear cells, obtained in the first trimester of pregnancy. This receptor was obtained from a female donor with multiple sclerosis, enrolled in a pregnancy study. The CDR3 DNA reads TGTGCCAGTACCATCCTAGGGAACACTGAAGCTTTCTTT. Translated, it gives CASTILGNTEAFF.